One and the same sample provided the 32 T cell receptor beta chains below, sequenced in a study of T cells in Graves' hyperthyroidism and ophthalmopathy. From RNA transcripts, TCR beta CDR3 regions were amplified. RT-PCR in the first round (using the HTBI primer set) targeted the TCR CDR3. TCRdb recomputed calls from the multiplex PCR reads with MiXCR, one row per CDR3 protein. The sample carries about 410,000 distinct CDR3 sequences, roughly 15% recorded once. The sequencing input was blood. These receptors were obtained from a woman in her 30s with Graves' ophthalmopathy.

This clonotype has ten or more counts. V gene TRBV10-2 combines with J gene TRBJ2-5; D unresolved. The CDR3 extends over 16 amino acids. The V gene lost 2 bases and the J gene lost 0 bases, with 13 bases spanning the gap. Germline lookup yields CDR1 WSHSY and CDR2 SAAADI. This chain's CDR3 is CASSEGEGAYQETQYF. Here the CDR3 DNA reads TGCGCCAGCAGTGAGGGGGAAGGAGCGTACCAAGAGACCCAGTACTTC.

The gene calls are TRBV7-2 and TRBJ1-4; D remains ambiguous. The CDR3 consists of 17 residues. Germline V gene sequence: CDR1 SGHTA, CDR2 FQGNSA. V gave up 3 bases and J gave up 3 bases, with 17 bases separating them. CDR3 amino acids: CASSFQQAWGSNEKLFF. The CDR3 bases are TGTGCCAGCAGCTTTCAACAAGCCTGGGGATCTAATGAAAAACTGTTTTTT.

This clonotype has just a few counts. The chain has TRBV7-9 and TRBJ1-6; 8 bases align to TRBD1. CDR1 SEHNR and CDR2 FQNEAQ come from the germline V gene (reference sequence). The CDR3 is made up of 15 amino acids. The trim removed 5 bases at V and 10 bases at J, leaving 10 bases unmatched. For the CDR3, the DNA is TGTGCCAGCAGCCCGCAGGACAGGGTTTACTCACCCCTCCACTTT. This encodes CASSPQDRVYSPLHF. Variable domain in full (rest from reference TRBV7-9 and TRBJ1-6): DTGVSQNPRHKITKRGQNVTFRCDPISEHNRLYWYRQTLGQGPEFLTYFQNEAQLEKSRLLSDRFSAERPKGSFSTLEIQRTEQGDSAMYLCASSPQDRVYSPLHFGNGTRLTVT.

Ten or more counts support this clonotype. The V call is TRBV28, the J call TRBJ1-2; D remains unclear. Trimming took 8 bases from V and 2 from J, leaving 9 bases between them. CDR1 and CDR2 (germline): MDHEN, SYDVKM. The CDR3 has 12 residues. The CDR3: CASLGQNYGYTF. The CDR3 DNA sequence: TGTGCCAGCCTCGGCCAGAACTATGGCTACACCTTC.

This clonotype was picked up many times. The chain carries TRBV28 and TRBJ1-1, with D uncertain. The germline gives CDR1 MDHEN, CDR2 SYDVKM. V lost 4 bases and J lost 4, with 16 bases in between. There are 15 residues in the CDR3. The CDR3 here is CASSSVGNTVTEAFF. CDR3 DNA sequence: TGTGCCAGCAGTTCCGTCGGGAATACGGTCACTGAAGCTTTCTTT.

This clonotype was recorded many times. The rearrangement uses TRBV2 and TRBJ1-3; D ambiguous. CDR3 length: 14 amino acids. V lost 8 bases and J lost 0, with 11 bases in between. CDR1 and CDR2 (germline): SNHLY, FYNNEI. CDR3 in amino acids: CASSWDFSGNTIYF. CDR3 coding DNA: TGTGCCAGCTCCTGGGATTTCTCTGGAAACACCATATATTTT.

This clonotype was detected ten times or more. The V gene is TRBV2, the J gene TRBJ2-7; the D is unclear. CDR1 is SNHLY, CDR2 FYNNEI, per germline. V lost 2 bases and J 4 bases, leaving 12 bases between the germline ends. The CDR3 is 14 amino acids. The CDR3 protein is CASSESNSVYEQYF. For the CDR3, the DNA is TGTGCCAGCAGTGAAAGCAATTCCGTTTACGAGCAGTACTTC.

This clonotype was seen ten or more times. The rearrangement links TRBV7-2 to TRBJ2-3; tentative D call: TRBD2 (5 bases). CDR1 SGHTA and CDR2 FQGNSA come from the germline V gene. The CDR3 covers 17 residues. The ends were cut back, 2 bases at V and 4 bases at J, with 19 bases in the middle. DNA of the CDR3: TGTGCCAGCAGCTTACGTGTGGCCGGGGTTGGGGCAGATACGCAGTATTTT. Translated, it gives CASSLRVAGVGADTQYF.

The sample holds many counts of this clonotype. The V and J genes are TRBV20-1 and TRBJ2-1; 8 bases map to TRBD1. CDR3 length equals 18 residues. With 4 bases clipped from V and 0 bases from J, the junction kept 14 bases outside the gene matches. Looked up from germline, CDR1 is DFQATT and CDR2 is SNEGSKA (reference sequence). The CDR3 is CSATPRLGTGDSYNEQFF. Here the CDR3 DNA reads TGCAGTGCTACCCCCCGGCTGGGGACAGGAGACTCCTACAATGAGCAGTTCTTC.

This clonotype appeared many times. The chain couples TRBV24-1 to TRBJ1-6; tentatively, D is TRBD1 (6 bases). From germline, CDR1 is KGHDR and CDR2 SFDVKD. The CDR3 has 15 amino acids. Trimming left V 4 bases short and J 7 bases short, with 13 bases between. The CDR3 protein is CATSDAGASNSPLHF. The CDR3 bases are TGTGCCACCAGTGACGCAGGGGCATCCAATTCACCCCTCCACTTT.

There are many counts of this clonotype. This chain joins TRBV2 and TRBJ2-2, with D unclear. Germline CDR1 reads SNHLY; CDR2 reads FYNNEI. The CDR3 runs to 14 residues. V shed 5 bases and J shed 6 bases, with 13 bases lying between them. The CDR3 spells CASSRVAWSGELFF. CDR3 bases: TGTGCCAGCAGTCGAGTCGCTTGGTCCGGGGAGCTGTTTTTT.

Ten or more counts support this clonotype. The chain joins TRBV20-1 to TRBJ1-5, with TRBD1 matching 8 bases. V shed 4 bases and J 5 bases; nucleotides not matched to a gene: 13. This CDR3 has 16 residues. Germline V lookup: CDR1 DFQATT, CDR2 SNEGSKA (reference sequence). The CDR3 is CSAKDRETLVYQPQHF. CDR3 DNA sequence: TGCAGTGCTAAGGACAGGGAAACTCTAGTTTATCAGCCCCAGCATTTT.

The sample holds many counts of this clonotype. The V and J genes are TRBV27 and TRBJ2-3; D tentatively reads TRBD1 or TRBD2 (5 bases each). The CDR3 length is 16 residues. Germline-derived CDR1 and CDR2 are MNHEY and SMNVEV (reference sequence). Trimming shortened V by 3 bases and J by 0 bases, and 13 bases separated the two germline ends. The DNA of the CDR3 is TGTGCCAGCAGTTTCTTGGGACCGTCTAGCACAGATACGCAGTATTTT. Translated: CASSFLGPSSTDTQYF.

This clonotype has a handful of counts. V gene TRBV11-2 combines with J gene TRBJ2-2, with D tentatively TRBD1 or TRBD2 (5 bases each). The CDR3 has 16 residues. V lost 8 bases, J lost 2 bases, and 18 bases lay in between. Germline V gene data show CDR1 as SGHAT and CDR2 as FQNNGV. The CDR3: CASSTFGGRNTGELFF. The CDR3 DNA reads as TGTGCCAGCTCTACCTTTGGGGGTCGAAACACCGGGGAGCTGTTTTTT.

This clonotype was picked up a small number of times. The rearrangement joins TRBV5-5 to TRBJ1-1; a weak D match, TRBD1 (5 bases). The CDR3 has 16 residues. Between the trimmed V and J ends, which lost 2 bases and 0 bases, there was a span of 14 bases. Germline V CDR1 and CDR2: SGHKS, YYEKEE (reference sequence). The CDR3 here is CASSLTGEVLNTEAFF. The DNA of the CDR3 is TGTGCCAGCAGCTTAACAGGAGAAGTATTGAACACTGAAGCTTTCTTT.

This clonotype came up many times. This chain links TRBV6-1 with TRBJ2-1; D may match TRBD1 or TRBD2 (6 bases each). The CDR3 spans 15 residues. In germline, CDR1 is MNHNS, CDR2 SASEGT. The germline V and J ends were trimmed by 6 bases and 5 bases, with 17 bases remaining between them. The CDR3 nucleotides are TGTGCCAGCAGGGGACTCAGGAGGGGGGACAATGAGCAGTTCTTC. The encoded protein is CASRGLRRGDNEQFF.

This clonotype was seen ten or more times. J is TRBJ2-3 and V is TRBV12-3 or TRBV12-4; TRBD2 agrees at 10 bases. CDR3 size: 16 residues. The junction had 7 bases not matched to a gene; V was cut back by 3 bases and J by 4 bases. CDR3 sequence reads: CASSFWSSGGADTQYF. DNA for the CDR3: TGTGCCAGCAGTTTTTGGTCTAGCGGGGGCGCAGATACGCAGTATTTT.

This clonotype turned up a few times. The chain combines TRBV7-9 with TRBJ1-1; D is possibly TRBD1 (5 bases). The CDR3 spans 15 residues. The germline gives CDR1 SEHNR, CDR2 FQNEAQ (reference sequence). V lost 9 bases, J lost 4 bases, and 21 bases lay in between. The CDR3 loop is CASFSPGGGGTEAFF. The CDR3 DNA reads TGTGCCAGTTTCTCCCCGGGCGGGGGGGGCACTGAAGCTTTCTTT.

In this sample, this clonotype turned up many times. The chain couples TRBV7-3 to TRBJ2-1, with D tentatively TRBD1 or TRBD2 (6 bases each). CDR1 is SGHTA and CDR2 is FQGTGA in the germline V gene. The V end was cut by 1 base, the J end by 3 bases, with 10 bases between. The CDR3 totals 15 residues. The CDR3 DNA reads TGTGCCAGCAGCTTAATGGGGGGCCGCTACAATGAGCAGTTCTTC. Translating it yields CASSLMGGRYNEQFF. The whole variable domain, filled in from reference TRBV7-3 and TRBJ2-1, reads GAGVSQTPSNKVTEKGKYVELRCDPISGHTALYWYRQSLGQGPEFLIYFQGTGAADDSGLPNDRFFAVRPEGSVSTLKIQRTERGDSAVYLCASSLMGGRYNEQFFGPGTRLTVL.

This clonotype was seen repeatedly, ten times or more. CDR3 coding DNA: TGTGCCAGCAGTTTCAAGGGCGAGCAGTACTTC. Amino acid sequence: CASSFKGEQYF. This rearrangement joins TRBV6-1 to TRBJ2-7, with D unclear. CDR3 length: 11 amino acids. Germline values: CDR1 MNHNS, CDR2 SASEGT. The V end lost 5 bases, the J end lost 6 bases, and 8 bases lay between the germline ends.

The CDR3 DNA sequence: TGTGCCAGCAGCATGGTGGGACGGACATACACCGGGGAGCTGTTTTTT. As protein: CASSMVGRTYTGELFF. The rearrangement links TRBV5-6 to TRBJ2-2; D is tentatively TRBD1 or TRBD2 (5 bases each). This CDR3 is 16 amino acids long. Germline lookup yields CDR1 SGHDT and CDR2 YYEEEE. V dropped 4 bases and J dropped 3 bases, with 16 bases sitting between them.

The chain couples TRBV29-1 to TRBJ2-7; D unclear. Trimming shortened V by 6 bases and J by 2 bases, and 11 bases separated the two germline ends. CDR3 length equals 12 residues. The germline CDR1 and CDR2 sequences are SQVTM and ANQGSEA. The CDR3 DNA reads TGCAGCGTCACACACACCGCCTACGAGCAGTACTTC. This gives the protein CSVTHTAYEQYF.

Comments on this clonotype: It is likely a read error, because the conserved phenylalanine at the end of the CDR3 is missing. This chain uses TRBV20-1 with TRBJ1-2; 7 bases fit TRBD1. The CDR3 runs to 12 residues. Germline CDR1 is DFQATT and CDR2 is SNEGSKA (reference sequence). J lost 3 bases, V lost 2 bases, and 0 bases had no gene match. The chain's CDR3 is CSARQGDYGYTL. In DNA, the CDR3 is TGCAGTGCTAGACAGGGGGACTATGGCTACACCCTC.

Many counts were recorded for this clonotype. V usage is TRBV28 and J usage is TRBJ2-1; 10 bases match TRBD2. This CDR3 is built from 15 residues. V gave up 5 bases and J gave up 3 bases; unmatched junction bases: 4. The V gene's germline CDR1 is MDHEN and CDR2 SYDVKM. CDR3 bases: TGTGCCAGCAGTCTTAGCGGGGGGTACTACAATGAGCAGTTCTTC. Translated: CASSLSGGYYNEQFF.

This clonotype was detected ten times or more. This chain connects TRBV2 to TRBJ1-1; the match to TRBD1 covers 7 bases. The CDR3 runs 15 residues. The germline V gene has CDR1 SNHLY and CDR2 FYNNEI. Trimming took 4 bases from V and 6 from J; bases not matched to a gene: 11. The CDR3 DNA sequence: TGTGCCAGCAGTGTGGGAGGGGGCGCGAGCGCTGAAGCTTTCTTT. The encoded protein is CASSVGGGASAEAFF.

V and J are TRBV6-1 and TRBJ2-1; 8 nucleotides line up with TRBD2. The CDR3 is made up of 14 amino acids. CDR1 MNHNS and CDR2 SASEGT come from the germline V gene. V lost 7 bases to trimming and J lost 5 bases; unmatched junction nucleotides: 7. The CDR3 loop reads CASTGGGPHNEQFF. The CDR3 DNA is TGTGCCAGCACCGGCGGGGGGCCGCACAATGAGCAGTTCTTC.

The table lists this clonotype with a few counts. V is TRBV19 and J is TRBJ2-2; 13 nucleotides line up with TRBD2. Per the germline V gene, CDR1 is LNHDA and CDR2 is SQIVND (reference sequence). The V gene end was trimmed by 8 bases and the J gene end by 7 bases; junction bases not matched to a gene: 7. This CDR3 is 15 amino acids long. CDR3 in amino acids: CASGGTSGVGGELFF. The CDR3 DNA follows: TGTGCCAGTGGTGGGACTAGCGGGGTTGGCGGGGAGCTGTTTTTT.

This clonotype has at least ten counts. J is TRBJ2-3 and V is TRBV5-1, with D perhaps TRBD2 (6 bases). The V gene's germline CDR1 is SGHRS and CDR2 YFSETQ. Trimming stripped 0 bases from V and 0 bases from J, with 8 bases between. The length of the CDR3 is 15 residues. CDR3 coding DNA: TGCGCCAGCAGCTTGGTCGGGACTAGCACAGATACGCAGTATTTT. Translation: CASSLVGTSTDTQYF.

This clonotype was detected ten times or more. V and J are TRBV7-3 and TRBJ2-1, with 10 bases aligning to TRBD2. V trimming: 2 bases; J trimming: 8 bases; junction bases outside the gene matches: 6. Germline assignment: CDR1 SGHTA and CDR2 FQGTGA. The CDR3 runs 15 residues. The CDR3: CASSLLSGGAYEQFF. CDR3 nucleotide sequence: TGTGCCAGCAGCTTATTGAGCGGGGGGGCGTATGAGCAGTTCTTC. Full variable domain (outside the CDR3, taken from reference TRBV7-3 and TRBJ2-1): GAGVSQTPSNKVTEKGKYVELRCDPISGHTALYWYRQSLGQGPEFLIYFQGTGAADDSGLPNDRFFAVRPEGSVSTLKIQRTERGDSAVYLCASSLLSGGAYEQFFGPGTRLTVL.

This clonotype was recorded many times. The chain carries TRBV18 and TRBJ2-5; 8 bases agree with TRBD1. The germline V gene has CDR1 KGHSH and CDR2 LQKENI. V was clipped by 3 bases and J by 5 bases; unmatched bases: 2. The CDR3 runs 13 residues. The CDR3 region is CASSPRTGETQYF. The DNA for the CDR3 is TGTGCCAGCTCACCCAGGACAGGGGAGACCCAGTACTTC. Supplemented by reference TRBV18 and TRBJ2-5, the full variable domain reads NAGVMQNPRHLVRRRGQEARLRCSPMKGHSHVYWYRQLPEEGLKFMVYLQKENIIDESGMPKERFSAEFPKEGPSILRIQQVVRGDSAAYFCASSPRTGETQYFGPGTRLLVL.

This CDR3 reads CASRERAGRTVEWQFF. The DNA of the CDR3 is TGCGCCAGCAGGGAAAGGGCAGGAAGGACGGTGGAATGGCAGTTCTTC. The chain joins TRBV4-1 to TRBJ2-1, with D uncertain. This CDR3 comprises 16 residues. Germline V gene sequence: CDR1 MGHRA, CDR2 YSYEKL. Trimming left V 6 bases short and J 12 bases short, with 27 bases between.

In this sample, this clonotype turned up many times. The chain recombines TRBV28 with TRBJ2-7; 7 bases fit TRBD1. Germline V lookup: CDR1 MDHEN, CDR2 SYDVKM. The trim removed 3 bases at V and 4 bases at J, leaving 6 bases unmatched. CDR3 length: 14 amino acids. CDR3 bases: TGTGCCAGCAGTTTCAAGGGACAGTCTTACGAGCAGTACTTC. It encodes CASSFKGQSYEQYF. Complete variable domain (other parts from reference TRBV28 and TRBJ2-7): DVKVTQSSRYLVKRTGEKVFLECVQDMDHENMFWYRQDPGLGLRLIYFSYDVKMKEKGDIPEGYSVSREKKERFSLILESASTNQTSMYLCASSFKGQSYEQYFGPGTRLTVT.